This TCR beta chain appears in the sequencing data of a study of shared clonotypes between healthy human individuals (dated by TCRdb to about 2020). Describing the broader study: A couple of women and a few men aged 18 to 49 years were included in the cohort. For each donor, CD4 naive and CD4 memory were each run on three plates, CD8 naive on two plates, and CD8 memory on one plate. To increase sequencing depth and limit assay-specific biases, TCR repertoire library preparation and sequencing were carried out by different laboratories using diverse techniques. To estimate repertoire size and how much clonotype sharing occurs between individuals, the study deeply sequenced the blood TCR repertoires of roughly 5 healthy adults. Per donor, leukapheresis produced somewhere between about 0.9 and 10 billion PBMCs. Beyond this particular receptor, the publication reports: Naive subsets generally had larger estimated clonotype richness than memory subsets. Clonotypes shared by all four sorted-subset donors showed higher generation probabilities than non-shared clonotypes. Based on pairwise subsampling, the degree of clonotype sharing among donors was expected to be affected by sequencing depth. When several donors were compared, the shared fraction of clonotypes was about 5.5% for naive CD4, 3.5% to 4% for naive CD8, 2.3% for memory CD4, and roughly 0.4% for memory CD8. Incomplete sequencing was indicated by rarefaction of sorted-subset datasets, despite the large sequencing depth. Sampling was restricted to blood, and TCR repertoires in tissue are likely to differ from TCR repertoires in blood. Because the study included only a small number of donors, the genetic and exposure-history diversity represented was limited.

The donors were healthy, HIV-negative adults who had no recently reported acute infections or vaccinations. Every donor was a Caucasian adult living in Nashville, Tennessee, USA. CD4+ T cells were enriched by magnetic negative selection, after which naive cells were positively selected on CD45RA and the negative fraction was taken as the memory subset. After blood collection by leukapheresis, PBMCs were isolated using Ficoll-Histopaque density gradient centrifugation and then cryopreserved in the vapor phase of liquid nitrogen. Analytical flow cytometry was used to check the purity and quantity of every magnetically sorted T cell population. Genomic DNA was isolated from each sorted fraction and quantified by UV absorbance on a Nanodrop 2000c. The CDR3 has 16 amino acids, counting the end cysteine and phenylalanine. This entry keeps only the CDR3 DNA: 48 bases, framed from base 1. Trimming takes 4 bases off V and 4 bases off J; junction bases not matched to a gene: 6. Taken from the germline V gene (reference sequence), the CDR1 and CDR2 loops are SGHNT and YYREEE.

TCR CDR3 regions were amplified from genomic DNA by multiplex PCR using the deep immunoSEQ assay. Extracted genomic DNA from each cell subset was distributed evenly across all wells of several immunoSEQ 96-well plates, and each plate was treated as a replicate. Each replicate PCR for sorted subsets received around 0.2 ug genomic DNA, equal to 30,000 or so T cell genomes. Purified libraries were measured with a Qubit 3.0 fluorometer, size-checked on a Bioanalyzer 2100, and measured again with the KAPA Library Quantification kit. A separate single-read 150-cycle Illumina NextSeq 550 flow cell was used to sequence each immunoSEQ 96-well plate. Under the source paper's analysis protocol: Because only junctional sequences without quality scores were contained in the immunoSEQ output, filtering matching that applied to full-length reads could not be performed. To assign V/J genes and CDR3, sequences were annotated using PyIR, a Python wrapper for IgBLAST v1.9, with IMGT germline references. Reads were removed for weak V/J assignments (E-value above 1e-6), missing CDR3, stop codons, out-of-frame junctions, or ambiguous translated residues. V3J clonotypes were defined as sequences sharing the same inferred V gene, J gene, and CDR3 amino acid sequence. Percentage overlap between repertoires was calculated by dividing the number of shared unique clonotypes by the size of the smaller repertoire. Richness of each repertoire was evaluated using RTK rarefaction, the Chao1 estimator, and Recon v2.1 estimates of unobserved clonotypes. Generation probabilities for all TCRbeta clonotypes obtained by the gDNA method from several donors were computed using OLGA. Not all clones reach the TCRdb copy of this immuneACCESS table, which keeps in-frame sequences only. Checked studies attribute under half of the gap to unresolved V genes and leave the rest unexplained. V, J and clone size reflect that table, while D and trimming were determined from the DNA. The sample table lists 1.6 million or so clones, around 98.5% of them with a count of one. Roughly 0.35% of the sample is taken by the ten largest.

Comment on this clone: What antigen it recognizes has not been identified. There are no base qualities to consult, and no much larger clone falls within one base.

The chain joins TRBV5-4 to TRBJ2-1; 12 middle bases align to TRBD2. Sample: naive CD4+ T cells sorted from blood. This sample's cell subset or site label indicates: CD45RA+ positively selected. The clonotype was recovered from a man aged 30 to 39 in good health. The CDR3 protein sequence reads: CASSPRTSGKYNEQFF. The DNA sequence is given as TGTGCCAGCAGCCCTCGGACTAGCGGGAAATACAATGAGCAGTTCTTC.